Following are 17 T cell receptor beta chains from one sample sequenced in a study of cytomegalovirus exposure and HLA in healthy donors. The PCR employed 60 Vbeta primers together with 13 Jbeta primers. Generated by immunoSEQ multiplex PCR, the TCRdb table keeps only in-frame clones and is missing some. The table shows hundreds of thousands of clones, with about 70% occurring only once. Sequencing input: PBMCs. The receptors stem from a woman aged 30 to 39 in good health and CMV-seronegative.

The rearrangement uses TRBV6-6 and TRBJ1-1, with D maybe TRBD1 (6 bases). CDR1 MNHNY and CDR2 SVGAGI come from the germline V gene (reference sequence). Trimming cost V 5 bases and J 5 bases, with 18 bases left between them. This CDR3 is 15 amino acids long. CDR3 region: CASSPGQFKLTEAFF. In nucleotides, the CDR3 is TGTGCCAGCAGTCCCGGACAGTTTAAGTTGACTGAAGCTTTCTTT.

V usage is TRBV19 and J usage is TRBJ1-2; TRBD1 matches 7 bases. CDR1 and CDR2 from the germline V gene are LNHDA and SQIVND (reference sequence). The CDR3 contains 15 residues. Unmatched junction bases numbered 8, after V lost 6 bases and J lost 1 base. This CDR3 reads CASSIQGRFNYGYTF. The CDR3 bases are TGTGCCAGTAGCATACAGGGGAGATTTAACTATGGCTACACCTTC.

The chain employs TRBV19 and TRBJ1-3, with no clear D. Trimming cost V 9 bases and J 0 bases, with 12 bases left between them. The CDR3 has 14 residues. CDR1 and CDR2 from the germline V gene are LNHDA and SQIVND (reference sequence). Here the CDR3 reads CASARESSGNTIYF. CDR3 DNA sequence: TGTGCCAGCGCGAGGGAGAGCTCTGGAAACACCATATATTTT.

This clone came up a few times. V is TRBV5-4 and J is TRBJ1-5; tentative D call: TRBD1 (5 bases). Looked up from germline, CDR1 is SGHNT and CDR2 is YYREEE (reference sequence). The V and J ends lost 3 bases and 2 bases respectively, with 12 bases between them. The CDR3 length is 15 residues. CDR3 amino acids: CASSWGGWGNQPQHF. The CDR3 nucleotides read TGTGCCAGCAGCTGGGGGGGATGGGGCAATCAGCCCCAGCATTTT.

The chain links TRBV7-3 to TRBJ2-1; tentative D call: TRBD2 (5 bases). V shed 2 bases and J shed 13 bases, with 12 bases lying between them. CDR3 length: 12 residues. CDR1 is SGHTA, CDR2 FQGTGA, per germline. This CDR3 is CASSLEGRLQFF. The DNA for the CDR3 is TGTGCCAGCAGCTTAGAGGGCAGGTTACAGTTCTTC.

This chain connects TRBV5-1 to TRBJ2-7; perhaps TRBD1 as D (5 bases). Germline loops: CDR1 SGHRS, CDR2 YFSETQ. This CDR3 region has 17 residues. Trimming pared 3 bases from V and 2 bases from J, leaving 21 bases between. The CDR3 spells CASSSDRARANPYEQYF. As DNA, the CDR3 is TGCGCCAGCAGCTCTGACCGAGCCAGGGCAAACCCCTACGAGCAGTACTTC.

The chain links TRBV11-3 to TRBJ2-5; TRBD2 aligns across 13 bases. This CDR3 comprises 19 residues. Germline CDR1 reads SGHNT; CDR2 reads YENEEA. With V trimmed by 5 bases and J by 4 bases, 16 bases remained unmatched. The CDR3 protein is CASSPNLLAGGAGGETQYF. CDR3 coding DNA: TGTGCCAGCAGCCCGAACTTACTAGCGGGAGGGGCGGGGGGAGAGACCCAGTACTTC.

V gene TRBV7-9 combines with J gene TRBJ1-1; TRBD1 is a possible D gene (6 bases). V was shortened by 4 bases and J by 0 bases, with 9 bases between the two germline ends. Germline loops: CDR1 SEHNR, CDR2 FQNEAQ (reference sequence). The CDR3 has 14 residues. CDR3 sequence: CASSYDRLNTEAFF. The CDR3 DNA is TGTGCCAGCAGCTATGACAGGTTGAACACTGAAGCTTTCTTT.

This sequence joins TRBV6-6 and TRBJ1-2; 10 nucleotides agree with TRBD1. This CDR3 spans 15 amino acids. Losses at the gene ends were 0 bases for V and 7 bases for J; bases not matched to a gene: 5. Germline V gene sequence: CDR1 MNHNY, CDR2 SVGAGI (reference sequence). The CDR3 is CASSYSMGQGSGYTF. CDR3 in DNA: TGTGCCAGCAGTTACTCGATGGGACAGGGGAGTGGCTACACCTTC.

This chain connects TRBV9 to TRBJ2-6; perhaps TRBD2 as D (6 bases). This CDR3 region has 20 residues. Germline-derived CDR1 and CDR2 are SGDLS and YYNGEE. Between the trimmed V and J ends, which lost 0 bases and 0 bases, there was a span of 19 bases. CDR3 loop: CASSVAPRGGWASGANVLTF. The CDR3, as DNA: TGTGCCAGCAGCGTAGCCCCCCGCGGAGGGTGGGCCTCTGGGGCCAACGTCCTGACTTTC.

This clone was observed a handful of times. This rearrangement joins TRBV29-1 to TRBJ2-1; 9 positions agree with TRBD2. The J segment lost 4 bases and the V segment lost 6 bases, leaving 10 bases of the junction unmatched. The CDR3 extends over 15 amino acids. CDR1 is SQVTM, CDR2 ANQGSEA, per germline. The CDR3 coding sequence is TGCAGCGTCCCTCCTAAGCGGGAGGCTTACAATGAGCAGTTCTTC. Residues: CSVPPKREAYNEQFF.

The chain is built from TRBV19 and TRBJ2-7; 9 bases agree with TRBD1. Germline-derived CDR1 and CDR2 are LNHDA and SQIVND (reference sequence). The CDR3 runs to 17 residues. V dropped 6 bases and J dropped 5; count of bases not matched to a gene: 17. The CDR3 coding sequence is TGTGCCAGTAGACCCCAGTCAACAGGGGGCGCGAGGAACGAGCAGTACTTC. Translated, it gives CASRPQSTGGARNEQYF.

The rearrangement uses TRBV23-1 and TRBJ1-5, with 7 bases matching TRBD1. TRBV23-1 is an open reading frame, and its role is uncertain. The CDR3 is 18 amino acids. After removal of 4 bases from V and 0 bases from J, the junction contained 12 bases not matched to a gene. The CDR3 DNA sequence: TGCGCCAGCAGTCTCAATCCTCCGGGACAGTATAGCAATCAGCCCCAGCATTTT. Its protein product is CASSLNPPGQYSNQPQHF.

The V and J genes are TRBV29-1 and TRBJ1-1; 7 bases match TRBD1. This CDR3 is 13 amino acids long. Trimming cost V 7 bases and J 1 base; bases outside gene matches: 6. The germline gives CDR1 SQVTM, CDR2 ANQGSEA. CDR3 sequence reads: CSAVGQANTEAFF. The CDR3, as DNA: TGCAGCGCCGTAGGACAGGCGAACACTGAAGCTTTCTTT.

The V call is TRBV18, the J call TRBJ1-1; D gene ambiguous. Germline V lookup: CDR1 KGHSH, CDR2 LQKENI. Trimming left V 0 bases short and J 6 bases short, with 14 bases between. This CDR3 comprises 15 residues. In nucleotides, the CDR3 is TGTGCCAGCTCACCACCTTCTTCGGGGAGGGCTGAAGCTTTCTTT. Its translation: CASSPPSSGRAEAFF.

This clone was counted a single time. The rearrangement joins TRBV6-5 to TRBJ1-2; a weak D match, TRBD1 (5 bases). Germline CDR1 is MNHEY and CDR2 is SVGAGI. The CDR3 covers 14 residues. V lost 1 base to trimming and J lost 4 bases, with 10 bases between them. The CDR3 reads CASSYWDSSYGYTF. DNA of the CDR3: TGTGCCAGCAGTTACTGGGACTCCAGCTATGGCTACACCTTC.

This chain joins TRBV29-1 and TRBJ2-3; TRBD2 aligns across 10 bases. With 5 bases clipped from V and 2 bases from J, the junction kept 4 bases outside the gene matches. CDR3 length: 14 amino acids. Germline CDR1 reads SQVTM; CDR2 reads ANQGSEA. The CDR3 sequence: CSVRTSGNTDTQYF. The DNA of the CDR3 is TGCAGCGTTAGAACTAGCGGGAACACAGATACGCAGTATTTT.